Following are 24 T cell receptor beta chains from one sample sequenced in a study of T cell changes during pregnancy in multiple sclerosis. Some clones are missing from TCRdb's copy, which holds only in-frame ones; the method was immunoSEQ multiplex PCR. Altogether 90,000 to 120,000 clones are present, 85% to 95% being singletons, with the ten largest covering roughly 0.82%. The specimen comprised peripheral blood, sampled in the third trimester of pregnancy. Every receptor here comes from a female donor in good health, enrolled as a control in a pregnancy study.

The rearrangement uses TRBV19 and TRBJ2-3; a possible D gene is TRBD2 (5 bases). V shed 3 bases and J shed 3 bases, with 16 bases lying between them. The CDR3 spans 16 residues. The germline gives CDR1 LNHDA, CDR2 SQIVND (reference sequence). The CDR3 region has the DNA TGTGCCAGTAGTATCCGCGAGGGCTTGATGACAGATACGCAGTATTTT. Translation gives CASSIREGLMTDTQYF.

The chain is built from TRBV16 and TRBJ2-4; tentative D call: TRBD1 (5 bases). Per the germline V gene, CDR1 is KGHSY and CDR2 is FQNENV. The CDR3 is made up of 15 amino acids. V dropped 4 bases and J dropped 10 bases, with 20 bases sitting between them. The CDR3 here is CASSPLGAGLGIQYF. DNA for the CDR3: TGTGCCAGCAGCCCCCTAGGGGCTGGCCTGGGGATTCAGTACTTC. The full variable domain, in which reference TRBV16 and TRBJ2-4 provide the parts outside the CDR3, is GEEVAQTPKHLVRGEGQKAKLYCAPIKGHSYVFWYQQVLKNEFKFLISFQNENVFDETGMPKERFSAKCLPNSPCSLEIQATKLEDSAVYFCASSPLGAGLGIQYFGAGTRLSVL.

This chain links TRBV4-1 with TRBJ1-1; 7 nucleotides align to TRBD1. Germline trimming cut 1 base from V and 0 bases from J; bases unmatched to any gene: 2. The CDR3 runs 15 residues. From germline, CDR1 is MGHRA and CDR2 YSYEKL. The CDR3 sequence is CASSQATGLNTEAFF. The DNA of the CDR3 is TGCGCCAGCAGCCAAGCGACAGGGCTGAACACTGAAGCTTTCTTT.

This chain connects TRBV13 to TRBJ2-5; D is ambiguous. Per germline, CDR1 PRHDT and CDR2 FYEKMQ (reference sequence). The CDR3 length is 11 residues. The V end was cut by 3 bases, the J end by 8 bases, with 7 bases between. DNA of the CDR3: TGTGCCAGCAGCTTGGCCTCAACCCAGTACTTC. Amino acid sequence: CASSLASTQYF. Based on the CDR3 plus reference TRBV13 and TRBJ2-5, the full variable domain is AAGVIQSPRHLIKEKRETATLKCYPIPRHDTVYWYQQGPGQDPQFLISFYEKMQSDKGSIPDRFSAQQFSDYHSELNMSSLELGDSALYFCASSLASTQYFGPGTRLLVL.

This chain connects TRBV11-2 to TRBJ2-1, with 7 bases lining up with TRBD2. The length of the CDR3 is 14 residues. Germline lookup yields CDR1 SGHAT and CDR2 FQNNGV. V gave up 7 bases and J gave up 5 bases; unmatched junction bases: 8. CDR3 coding DNA: TGTGCCAGCACACAAGGACTAGAGAACAATGAGCAGTTCTTC. It is translated as CASTQGLENNEQFF.

The V call is TRBV11-2, the J call TRBJ2-7; D perhaps matches TRBD2 (6 bases). CDR1 is SGHAT and CDR2 is FQNNGV in the germline V gene. V lost 8 bases, J lost 0 bases, and 26 bases lay in between. This CDR3 is 18 amino acids long. The CDR3 is CASGGTNPTPQSSYEQYF. The CDR3, as DNA: TGTGCCAGCGGGGGGACCAACCCTACCCCACAAAGCTCCTACGAGCAGTACTTC.

CDR3 in DNA: TGCGCCAGCAGCCCGGGACTGGCAAACTACGAGCAGTACTTC. This codes for CASSPGLANYEQYF. The rearrangement uses TRBV5-1 and TRBJ2-7, with a weak D call TRBD2 (6 bases). Germline CDR1 and CDR2: SGHRS and YFSETQ. This CDR3 comprises 14 residues. Deletions cut 4 bases from V and 3 bases from J, with 14 bases between.

This chain joins TRBV5-4 and TRBJ1-1; 10 bases align to TRBD1. Unmatched junction bases numbered 8, after V lost 4 bases and J lost 5 bases. The CDR3 is made up of 15 amino acids. Germline V gene data show CDR1 as SGHNT and CDR2 as YYREEE (reference sequence). As DNA, the CDR3 is TGTGCCAGCAGCCCACCGGGGGACAGGGGAACTGAAGCTTTCTTT. Protein product: CASSPPGDRGTEAFF.

The CDR3: CASSAKSGSYEQYF. The CDR3 DNA reads TGTGCCAGCAGCGCCAAATCAGGTTCCTACGAGCAGTACTTC. This rearrangement joins TRBV5-4 to TRBJ2-7; D remains ambiguous. Germline V gene lookup returns CDR1 SGHNT and CDR2 YYREEE (reference sequence). V gave up 4 bases and J gave up 1 base, with 12 bases separating them. This CDR3 contains 14 residues.

This clone was observed a single time. The genes are TRBV19 and TRBJ1-2; the match to TRBD1 covers 9 bases. J gave up 4 bases and V 7 bases, and 10 bases lay outside the gene matches. Germline V gene sequence: CDR1 LNHDA, CDR2 SQIVND (reference sequence). This CDR3 is built from 15 residues. The CDR3 region has the DNA TGTGCCAGTACTTTAGGGGACAGGGCCTTCTATGGCTACACCTTC. It yields the protein CASTLGDRAFYGYTF.

V is TRBV5-4 and J is TRBJ1-3; D may be TRBD1 (5 bases). This CDR3 region has 14 residues. Germline CDR1 and CDR2: SGHNT and YYREEE (reference sequence). Trimming cost V 2 bases and J 2 bases, with 8 bases left between them. The CDR3 loop is CASSFRGAGNTIYF. The CDR3 nucleotides read TGTGCCAGCAGCTTTCGGGGGGCTGGAAACACCATATATTTT.

This clone was seen only a few times. Written as DNA, the CDR3 is TGCGCCAGCAGATATCCGACAGGGACTAGCACAGATACGCAGTATTTT. The encoded protein is CASRYPTGTSTDTQYF. The V call is TRBV5-1, the J call TRBJ2-3; TRBD1 is a possible D gene (7 bases). The CDR3 is made up of 16 amino acids. The germline V and J ends were trimmed by 5 bases and 0 bases, with 16 bases remaining between them. Germline V gene lookup returns CDR1 SGHRS and CDR2 YFSETQ.

V and J are TRBV7-9 and TRBJ2-7; the D is unclear. Deletions cut 3 bases from V and 3 bases from J, with 12 bases between. This CDR3 spans 14 amino acids. Germline loops: CDR1 SEHNR, CDR2 FQNEAQ (reference sequence). CDR3 sequence reads: CASSFTAAGYEQYF. For the CDR3, the DNA is TGTGCCAGCAGCTTCACGGCGGCCGGCTACGAGCAGTACTTC.

The V call is TRBV6-4, the J call TRBJ2-6, with 8 bases that match TRBD2. This CDR3 has 17 residues. Germline V gene sequence: CDR1 MRHNA, CDR2 SNTAGT. V was clipped by 6 bases and J by 0 bases; unmatched bases: 7. The CDR3 nucleotides are TGTGCCAGCAGCGGGGGGGACACGTACTCTGGGGCCAACGTCCTGACTTTC. Amino acid sequence: CASSGGDTYSGANVLTF.

J is TRBJ1-2 and V is TRBV5-8; 8 bases match TRBD1. This CDR3 spans 13 amino acids. Germline values: CDR1 SGHTS, CDR2 YDEGEE. V lost 4 bases and J lost 5; bases outside the gene matches: 4. CDR3: CASSPDRVYGYTF. In DNA form, the CDR3 reads TGTGCCAGCAGCCCGGACAGGGTTTATGGCTACACCTTC.

The CDR3 loop is CASSLGQMTDTQYF. In DNA form, the CDR3 reads TGCGCCAGCAGCTTGGGACAGATGACGGATACGCAGTATTTT. This chain uses TRBV5-1 with TRBJ2-3; the D gene is possibly TRBD1 (5 bases). The V gene's germline CDR1 is SGHRS and CDR2 YFSETQ. The ends were cut back, 0 bases at V and 6 bases at J, with 11 bases in the middle. This CDR3 is 14 amino acids long.

J is TRBJ2-3 and V is TRBV7-3; possible D gene TRBD1, 5 bases. Germline-derived CDR1 and CDR2 are SGHTA and FQGTGA. V lost 5 bases and J 1 base, leaving 28 bases between the germline ends. The CDR3 is 20 residues long. The CDR3 bases are TGTGCCAGCAGCACCACCCCTGGGCTTAGGTCAGGGTCCGGCACAGATACGCAGTATTTT. It codes for CASSTTPGLRSGSGTDTQYF.

This clone was seen a single time. The CDR3, as DNA: TGCGCCAGCAGCCAACTGGGGACAGGGGATCCCTACGAGCAGTACTTC. Residues: CASSQLGTGDPYEQYF. The chain has TRBV4-3 and TRBJ2-7, with 10 bases identical to TRBD1. The germline CDR1 and CDR2 sequences are LGHNA and YSLEER. J gave up 2 bases and V 2 bases, and 6 bases lay outside the gene matches. This CDR3 has 16 residues.

The chain recombines TRBV5-6 with TRBJ2-2; possibly TRBD1 for D (5 bases). The CDR3 consists of 13 residues. CDR1 and CDR2 (germline): SGHDT, YYEEEE. Trimming removed 5 bases from V and 5 bases from J, with 10 bases in between. The CDR3 bases are TGTGCCAGCAGGGGGCGACGAACCGGGGAGCTGTTTTTT. Its translation: CASRGRRTGELFF. The complete variable domain, with remaining parts taken from reference TRBV5-6 and TRBJ2-2, reads DAGVTQSPTHLIKTRGQQVTLRCSPKSGHDTVSWYQQALGQGPQFIFQYYEEEERQRGNFPDRFSGHQFPNYSSELNVNALLLGDSALYLCASRGRRTGELFFGEGSRLTVL.

This chain uses TRBV11-2 with TRBJ2-1; a weak D match, TRBD1 (5 bases). Trimming took 4 bases from V and 8 from J, leaving 15 bases between them. Germline V lookup: CDR1 SGHAT, CDR2 FQNNGV. The CDR3 is 14 residues long. The CDR3 nucleotides are TGTGCCAGCAGCTCCCCGGCAGGGTCGGATGAGCAGTTCTTC. Protein sequence: CASSSPAGSDEQFF. Complete variable domain (other parts from reference TRBV11-2 and TRBJ2-1): EAGVAQSPRYKIIEKRQSVAFWCNPISGHATLYWYQQILGQGPKLLIQFQNNGVVDDSQLPKDRFSAERLKGVDSTLKIQPAKLEDSAVYLCASSSPAGSDEQFFGPGTRLTVL.

This chain links TRBV9 with TRBJ1-1; 10 nucleotides line up with TRBD1. This CDR3 region has 15 residues. Germline CDR1 SGDLS, CDR2 YYNGEE. The V and J ends lost 6 bases and 4 bases, in that order; junction bases with no gene match: 9. DNA for the CDR3: TGTGCCAGCACAGAACCCGGGACAGGGGTCACTGAAGCTTTCTTT. This codes for CASTEPGTGVTEAFF.

The chain is built from TRBV29-1 and TRBJ2-2, with 16 nucleotides matching TRBD2. V trimming: 6 bases; J trimming: 1 base; junction bases outside the gene matches: 5. The CDR3 is made up of 17 amino acids. Germline lookup yields CDR1 SQVTM and CDR2 ANQGSEA. CDR3 bases: TGCAGCGTGACCGGGACTAGCGGGGGGGTGAACACCGGGGAGCTGTTTTTT. Translation gives CSVTGTSGGVNTGELFF.

As for this clone: Likely a read error: the CDR3 ends without its conserved phenylalanine or tryptophan. The chain carries TRBV25-1 and TRBJ1-1; no firm D call. Germline CDR1 is MGHDK and CDR2 is SYGVNS. CDR3 length: 10 amino acids. The V end lost 8 bases, the J end lost 5 bases, and 6 bases lay between the germline ends. The CDR3 sequence: CASVGTEAFL. CDR3 DNA sequence: TGTGCCAGCGTAGGGACTGAAGCTTTCCTT.

The chain has TRBV11-3 and TRBJ1-6; TRBD1 matches at 7 bases. Germline V gives CDR1 SGHNT, CDR2 YENEEA. This CDR3 has 16 residues. The V and J ends lost 5 bases and 10 bases, in that order; junction bases with no gene match: 14. The CDR3 region is CASSPPPDRVQSPLHF. CDR3 nucleotide sequence: TGTGCCAGCAGCCCTCCCCCCGACAGGGTACAGTCACCCCTCCACTTT.